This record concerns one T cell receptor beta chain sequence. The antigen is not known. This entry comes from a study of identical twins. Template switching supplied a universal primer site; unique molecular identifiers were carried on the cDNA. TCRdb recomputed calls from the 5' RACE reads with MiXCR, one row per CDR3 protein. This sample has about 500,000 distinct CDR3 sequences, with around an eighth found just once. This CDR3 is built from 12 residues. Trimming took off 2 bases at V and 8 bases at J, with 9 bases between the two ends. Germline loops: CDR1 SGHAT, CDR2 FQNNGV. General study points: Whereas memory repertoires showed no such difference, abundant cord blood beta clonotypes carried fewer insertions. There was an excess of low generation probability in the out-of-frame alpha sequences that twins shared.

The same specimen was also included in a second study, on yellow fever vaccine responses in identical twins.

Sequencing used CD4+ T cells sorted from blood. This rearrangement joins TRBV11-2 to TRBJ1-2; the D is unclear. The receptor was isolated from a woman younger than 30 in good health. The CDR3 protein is CASSLLRAGYTF. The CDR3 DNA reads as TGTGCCAGCAGCTTATTAAGGGCCGGCTACACCTTC.